The T cell receptor beta chain under discussion was sequenced for a study of shared clonotypes between healthy human individuals. General observations from the study: In having few donors, the study represented limited genetic and exposure-history diversity. Among non-shared clonotypes, generation probabilities were lower than among those shared by all four donors. Measured sharing among donors was expected to vary with sequencing depth.

Turning to this clone: Its antigen is unknown.

Selected positively for CCR7 and CD45RO-negative, naive CD8 cells excluded terminally differentiated effector memory CD45RA+ cells. It was at deep level that the assay was run. Here immunoSEQ multiplex PCR was the method, and the copy in TCRdb shows in-frame clones only, minus some. The profile covers around 2,000,000 clones, with about 95% appearing a single time and 1% to 1.3% taken by the ten largest. This CDR3 has 13 residues. Trimming shortened V by 3 bases and J by 5 bases, and 8 bases separated the two germline ends. The V gene's germline CDR1 is SGDLS and CDR2 YYNGEE. The rearrangement uses TRBV9 and TRBJ2-2; D might be TRBD2 (6 bases). Sequencing input: naive CD8+ T cells sorted from blood. The source of this sequence is a young man in good health. In nucleotides, the CDR3 is TGTGCCAGCAGCGCAGCGGGTACCGGGGAGCTGTTTTTT. Its translation: CASSAAGTGELFF. The whole variable domain, remainder taken from reference TRBV9 and TRBJ2-2, is DSGVTQTPKHLITATGQRVTLRCSPRSGDLSVYWYQQSLDQGLQFLIQYYNGEERAKGNILERFSAQQFPDLHSELNLSSLELGDSALYFCASSAAGTGELFFGEGSRLTVL.